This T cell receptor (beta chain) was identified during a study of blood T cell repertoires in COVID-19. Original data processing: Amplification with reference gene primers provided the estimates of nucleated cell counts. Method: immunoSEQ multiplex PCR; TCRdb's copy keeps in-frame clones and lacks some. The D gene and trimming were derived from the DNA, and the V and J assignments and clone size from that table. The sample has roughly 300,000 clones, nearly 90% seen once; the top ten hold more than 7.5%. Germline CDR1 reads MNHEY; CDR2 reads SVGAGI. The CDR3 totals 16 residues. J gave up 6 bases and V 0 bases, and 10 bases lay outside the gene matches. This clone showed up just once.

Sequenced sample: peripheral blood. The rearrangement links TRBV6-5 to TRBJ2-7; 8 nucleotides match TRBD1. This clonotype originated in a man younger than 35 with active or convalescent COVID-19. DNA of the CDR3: TGTGCCAGCAGTTACTCGACCGGGACAGGAGTCTTCGAGCAGTACTTC. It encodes CASSYSTGTGVFEQYF.